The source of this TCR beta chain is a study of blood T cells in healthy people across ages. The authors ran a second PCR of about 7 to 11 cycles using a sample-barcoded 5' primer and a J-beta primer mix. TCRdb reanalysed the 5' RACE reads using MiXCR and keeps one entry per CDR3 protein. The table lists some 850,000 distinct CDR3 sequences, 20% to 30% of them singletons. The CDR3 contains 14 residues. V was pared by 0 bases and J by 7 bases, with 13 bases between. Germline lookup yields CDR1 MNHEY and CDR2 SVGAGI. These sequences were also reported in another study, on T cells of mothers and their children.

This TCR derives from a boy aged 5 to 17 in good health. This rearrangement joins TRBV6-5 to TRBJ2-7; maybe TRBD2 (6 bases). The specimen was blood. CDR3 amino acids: CASSYSYEGGEQYF. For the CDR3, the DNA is TGTGCCAGCAGTTACTCGTATGAGGGAGGAGAGCAGTACTTC.